This TCR beta chain was found in a study of Ad26.COV2.S vaccination and SARS-CoV-2 variants. Profiled with immunoSEQ multiplex PCR; TCRdb holds only in-frame clones, not every one. The sample has over 90,000 clones; about three quarters are singletons. V lost 3 bases and J 3 bases, leaving 8 bases between the germline ends. This CDR3 has 14 amino acids. CDR1 and CDR2 (germline): SNHLY, FYNNEI. Study-level points and caveats: Total T cell responses may have been underestimated by the TCR breadth and depth analyses.

As to this clone: Its antigen remains unidentified.

The origin of this receptor is a human donor who had recovered from COVID-19. Sequences were derived from peripheral blood, sampled after recovery from COVID-19. The chain joins TRBV2 to TRBJ1-4, with D unresolved. Here the CDR3 reads CASSEWQANEKLFF. In nucleotides, the CDR3 is TGTGCCAGCAGTGAGTGGCAGGCTAATGAAAAACTGTTTTTT.